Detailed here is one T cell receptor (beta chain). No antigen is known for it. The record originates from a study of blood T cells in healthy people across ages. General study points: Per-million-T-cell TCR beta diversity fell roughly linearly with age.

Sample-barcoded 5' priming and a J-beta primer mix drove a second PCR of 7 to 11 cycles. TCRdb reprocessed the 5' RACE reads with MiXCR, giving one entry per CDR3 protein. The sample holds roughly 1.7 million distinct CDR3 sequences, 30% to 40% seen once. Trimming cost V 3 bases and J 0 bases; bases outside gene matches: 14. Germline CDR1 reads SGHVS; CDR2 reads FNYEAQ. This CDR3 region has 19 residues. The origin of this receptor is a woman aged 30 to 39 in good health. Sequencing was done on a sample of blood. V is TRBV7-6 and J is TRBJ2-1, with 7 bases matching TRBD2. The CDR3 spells CASSLEASGITHSYNEQFF. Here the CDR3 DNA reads TGTGCCAGCAGCTTGGAGGCGAGCGGGATTACTCACTCCTACAATGAGCAGTTCTTC.